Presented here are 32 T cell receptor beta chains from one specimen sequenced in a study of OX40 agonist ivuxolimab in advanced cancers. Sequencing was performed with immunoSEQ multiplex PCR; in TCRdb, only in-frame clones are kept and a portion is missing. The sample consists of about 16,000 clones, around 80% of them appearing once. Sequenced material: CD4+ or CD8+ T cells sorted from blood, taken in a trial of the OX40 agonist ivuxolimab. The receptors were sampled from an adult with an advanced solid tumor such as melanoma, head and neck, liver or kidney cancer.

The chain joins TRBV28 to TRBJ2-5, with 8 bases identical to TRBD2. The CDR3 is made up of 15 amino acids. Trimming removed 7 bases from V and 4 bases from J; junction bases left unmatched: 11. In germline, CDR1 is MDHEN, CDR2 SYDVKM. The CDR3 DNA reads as TGTGCCAGCACCCGGGGTAGCGGGATAGCAGAGACCCAGTACTTC. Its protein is CASTRGSGIAETQYF.

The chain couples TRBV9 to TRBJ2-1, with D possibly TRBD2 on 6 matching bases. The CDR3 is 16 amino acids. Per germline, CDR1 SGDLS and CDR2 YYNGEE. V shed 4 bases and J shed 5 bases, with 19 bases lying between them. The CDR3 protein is CASSFHRELPNNEQFF. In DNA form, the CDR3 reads TGTGCCAGCAGCTTTCACCGGGAGCTTCCCAACAATGAGCAGTTCTTC.

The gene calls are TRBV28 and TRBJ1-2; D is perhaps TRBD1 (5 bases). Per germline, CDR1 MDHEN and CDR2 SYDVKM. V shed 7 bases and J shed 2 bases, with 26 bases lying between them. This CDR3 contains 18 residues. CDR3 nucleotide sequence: TGTGCCAGCATCAGACGGGACTCCGGCAAAAGTGGGAACTATGGCTACACCTTC. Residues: CASIRRDSGKSGNYGYTF.

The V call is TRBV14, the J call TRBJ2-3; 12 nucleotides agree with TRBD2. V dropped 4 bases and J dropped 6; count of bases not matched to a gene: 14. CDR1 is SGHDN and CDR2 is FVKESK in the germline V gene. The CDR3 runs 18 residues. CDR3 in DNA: TGTGCCAGCAGCCCCTGGACTAGCGGGAAGGGGGAGCTGGATACGCAGTATTTT. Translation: CASSPWTSGKGELDTQYF.

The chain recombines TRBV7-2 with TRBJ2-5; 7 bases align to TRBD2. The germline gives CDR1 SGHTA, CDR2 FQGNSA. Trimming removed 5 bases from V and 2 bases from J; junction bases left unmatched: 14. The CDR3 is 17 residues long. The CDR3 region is CASSPWSLAAIQETQYF. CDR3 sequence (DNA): TGTGCCAGCAGCCCGTGGAGTCTAGCGGCTATTCAAGAGACCCAGTACTTC.

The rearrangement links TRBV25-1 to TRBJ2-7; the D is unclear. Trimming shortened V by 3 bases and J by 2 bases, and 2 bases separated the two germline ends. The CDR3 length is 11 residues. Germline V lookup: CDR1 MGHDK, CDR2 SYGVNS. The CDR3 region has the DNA TGTGCCAGCAGTGACACCTACGAGCAGTACTTC. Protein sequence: CASSDTYEQYF.

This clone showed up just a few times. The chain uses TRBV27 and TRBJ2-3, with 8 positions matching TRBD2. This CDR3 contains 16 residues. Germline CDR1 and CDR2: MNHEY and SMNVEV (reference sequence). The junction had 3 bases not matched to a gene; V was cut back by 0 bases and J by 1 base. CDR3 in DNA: TGTGCCAGCAGTTTATCGGGGCGGGGGGGCACAGATACGCAGTATTTT. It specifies CASSLSGRGGTDTQYF.

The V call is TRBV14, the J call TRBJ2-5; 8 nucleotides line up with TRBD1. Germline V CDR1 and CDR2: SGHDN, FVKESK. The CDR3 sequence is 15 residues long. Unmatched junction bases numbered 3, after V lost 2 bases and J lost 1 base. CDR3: CASSQLGTGQETQYF. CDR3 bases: TGTGCCAGCAGCCAACTAGGGACAGGCCAAGAGACCCAGTACTTC.

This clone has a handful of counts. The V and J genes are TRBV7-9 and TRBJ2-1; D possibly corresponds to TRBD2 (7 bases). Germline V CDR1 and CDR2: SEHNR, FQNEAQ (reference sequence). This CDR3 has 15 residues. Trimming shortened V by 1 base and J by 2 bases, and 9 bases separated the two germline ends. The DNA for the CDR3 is TGTGCCAGCAGCTTAGGAGGGGGGGCCTACAATGAGCAGTTCTTC. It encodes CASSLGGGAYNEQFF. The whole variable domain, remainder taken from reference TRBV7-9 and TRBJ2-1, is DTGVSQNPRHKITKRGQNVTFRCDPISEHNRLYWYRQTLGQGPEFLTYFQNEAQLEKSRLLSDRFSAERPKGSFSTLEIQRTEQGDSAMYLCASSLGGGAYNEQFFGPGTRLTVL.

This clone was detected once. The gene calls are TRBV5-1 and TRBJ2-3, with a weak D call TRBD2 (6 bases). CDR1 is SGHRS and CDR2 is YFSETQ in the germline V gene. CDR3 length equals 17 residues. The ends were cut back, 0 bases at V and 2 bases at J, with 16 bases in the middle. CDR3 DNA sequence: TGCGCCAGCAGCTTGGCCGGGGGTAGGACCTTCACAGATACGCAGTATTTT. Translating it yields CASSLAGGRTFTDTQYF.

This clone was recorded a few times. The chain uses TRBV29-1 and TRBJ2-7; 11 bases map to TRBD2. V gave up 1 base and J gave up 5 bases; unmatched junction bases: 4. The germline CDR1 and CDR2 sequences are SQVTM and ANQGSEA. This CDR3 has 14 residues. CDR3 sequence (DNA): TGCAGCGTTGAAGGGCTAGCGGGAGGAAACGAGCAGTACTTC. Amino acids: CSVEGLAGGNEQYF.

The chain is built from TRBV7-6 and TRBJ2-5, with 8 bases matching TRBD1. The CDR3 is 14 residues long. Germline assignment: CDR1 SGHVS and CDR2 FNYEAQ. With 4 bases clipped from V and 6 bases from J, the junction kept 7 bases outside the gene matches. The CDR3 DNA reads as TGTGCCAGCAGCTCTTCAGGGGGCAGGCAGACCCAGTACTTC. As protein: CASSSSGGRQTQYF. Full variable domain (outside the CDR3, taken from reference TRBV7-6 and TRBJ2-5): GAGVSQSPRYKVTKRGQDVALRCDPISGHVSLYWYRQALGQGPEFLTYFNYEAQQDKSGLPNDRFSAERPEGSISTLTIQRTEQRDSAMYRCASSSSGGRQTQYFGPGTRLLVL.

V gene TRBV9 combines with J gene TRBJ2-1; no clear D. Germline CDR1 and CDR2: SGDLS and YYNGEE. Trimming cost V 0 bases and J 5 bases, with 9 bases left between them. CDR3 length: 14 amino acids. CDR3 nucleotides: TGTGCCAGCAGCGTAGCCGGGCTACACAATGAGCAGTTCTTC. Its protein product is CASSVAGLHNEQFF.

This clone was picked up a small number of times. The CDR3 spells CASSQVAGDTQYF. Here the CDR3 DNA reads TGCGCCAGCAGCCAGGTAGCGGGAGATACGCAGTATTTT. J is TRBJ2-3 and V is TRBV4-3, with 7 bases aligning to TRBD2. Germline CDR1 reads LGHNA; CDR2 reads YSLEER. Trimming at V came to 3 bases and at J to 5 bases, leaving 2 bases not matched to a gene. This CDR3 region has 13 residues.

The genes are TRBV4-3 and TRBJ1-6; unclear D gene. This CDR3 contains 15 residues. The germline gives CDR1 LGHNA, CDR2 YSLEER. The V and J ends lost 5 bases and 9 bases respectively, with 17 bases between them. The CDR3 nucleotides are TGCGCCAGCAGCAGAAGTAATAAGGCAGGTTCACCCCTCCACTTT. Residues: CASSRSNKAGSPLHF.

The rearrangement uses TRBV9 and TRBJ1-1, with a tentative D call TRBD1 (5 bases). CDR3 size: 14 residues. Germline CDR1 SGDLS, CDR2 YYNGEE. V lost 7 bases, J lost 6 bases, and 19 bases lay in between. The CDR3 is CASGQSGAQAEAFF. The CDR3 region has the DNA TGTGCCAGCGGTCAAAGCGGGGCCCAAGCTGAAGCTTTCTTT.

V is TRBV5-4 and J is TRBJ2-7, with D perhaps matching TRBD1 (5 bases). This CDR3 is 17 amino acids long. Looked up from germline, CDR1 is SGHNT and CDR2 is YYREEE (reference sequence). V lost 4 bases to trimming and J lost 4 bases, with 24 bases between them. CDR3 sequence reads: CASSHFPPAGQGYEQYF. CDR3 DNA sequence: TGTGCCAGCAGCCACTTTCCCCCGGCAGGGCAAGGGTACGAGCAGTACTTC.

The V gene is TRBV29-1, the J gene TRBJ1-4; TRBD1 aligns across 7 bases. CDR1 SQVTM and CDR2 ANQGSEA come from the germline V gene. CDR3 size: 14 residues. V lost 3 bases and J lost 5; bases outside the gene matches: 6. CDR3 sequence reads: CSVELQGQNEKLFF. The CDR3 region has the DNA TGCAGCGTTGAGCTGCAGGGACAGAATGAAAAACTGTTTTTT. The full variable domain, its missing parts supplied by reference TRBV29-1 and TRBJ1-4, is SAVISQKPSRDICQRGTSLTIQCQVDSQVTMMFWYRQQPGQSLTLIATANQGSEATYESGFVIDKFPISRPNLTFSTLTVSNMSPEDSSIYLCSVELQGQNEKLFFGSGTQLSVL.

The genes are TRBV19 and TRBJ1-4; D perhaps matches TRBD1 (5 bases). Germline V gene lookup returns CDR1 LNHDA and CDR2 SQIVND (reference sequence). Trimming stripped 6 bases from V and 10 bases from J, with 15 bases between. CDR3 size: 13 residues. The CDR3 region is CASSPTVGGKLFF. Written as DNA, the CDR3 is TGTGCCAGTAGCCCGACAGTAGGAGGAAAACTGTTTTTT. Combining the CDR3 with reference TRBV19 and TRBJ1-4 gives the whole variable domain DGGITQSPKYLFRKEGQNVTLSCEQNLNHDAMYWYRQDPGQGLRLIYYSQIVNDFQKGDIAEGYSVSREKKESFPLTVTSAQKNPTAFYLCASSPTVGGKLFFGSGTQLSVL.

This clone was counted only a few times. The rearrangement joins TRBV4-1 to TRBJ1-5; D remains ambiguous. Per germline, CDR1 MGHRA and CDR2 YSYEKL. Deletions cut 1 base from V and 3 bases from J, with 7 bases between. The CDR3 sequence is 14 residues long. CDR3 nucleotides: TGCGCCAGCAGCCAAGTACAGTTCAATCAGCCCCAGCATTTT. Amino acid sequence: CASSQVQFNQPQHF.

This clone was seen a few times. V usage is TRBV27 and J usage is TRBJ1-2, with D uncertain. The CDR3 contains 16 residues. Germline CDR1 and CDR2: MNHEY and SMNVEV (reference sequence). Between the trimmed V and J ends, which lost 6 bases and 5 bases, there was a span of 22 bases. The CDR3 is CASSPGTDTFFYGYTF. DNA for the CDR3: TGTGCCAGCAGCCCTGGCACAGATACTTTTTTTTATGGCTACACCTTC.

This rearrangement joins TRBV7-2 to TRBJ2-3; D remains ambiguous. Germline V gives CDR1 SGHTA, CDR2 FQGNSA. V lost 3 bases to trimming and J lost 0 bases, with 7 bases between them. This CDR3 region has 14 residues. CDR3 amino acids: CASSLGLSTDTQYF. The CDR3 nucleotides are TGTGCCAGCAGCTTGGGGTTAAGCACAGATACGCAGTATTTT.

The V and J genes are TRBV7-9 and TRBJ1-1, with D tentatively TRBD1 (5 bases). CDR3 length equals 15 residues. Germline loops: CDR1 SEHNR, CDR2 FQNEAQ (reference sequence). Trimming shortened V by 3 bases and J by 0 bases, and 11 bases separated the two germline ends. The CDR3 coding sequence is TGTGCCAGCAGCTTTATAGGGACGTTGAACACTGAAGCTTTCTTT. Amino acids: CASSFIGTLNTEAFF.

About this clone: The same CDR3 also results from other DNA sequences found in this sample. As DNA, the CDR3 is TGTGCCAGTAGCATGAGTAGCGGGTACGAGCAGTACTTC. Its translation: CASSMSSGYEQYF. The chain is built from TRBV19 and TRBJ2-7; 7 nucleotides match TRBD2. V gave up 6 bases and J gave up 4 bases; unmatched junction bases: 6. CDR1 is LNHDA and CDR2 is SQIVND in the germline V gene (reference sequence). This CDR3 is 13 amino acids long.

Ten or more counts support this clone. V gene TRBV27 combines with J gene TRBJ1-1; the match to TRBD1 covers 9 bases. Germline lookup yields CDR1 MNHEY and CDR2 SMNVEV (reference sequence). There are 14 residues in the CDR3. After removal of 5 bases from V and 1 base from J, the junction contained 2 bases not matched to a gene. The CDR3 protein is CASSPGQGNTEAFF. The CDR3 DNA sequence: TGTGCCAGCAGTCCGGGACAGGGGAACACTGAAGCTTTCTTT.

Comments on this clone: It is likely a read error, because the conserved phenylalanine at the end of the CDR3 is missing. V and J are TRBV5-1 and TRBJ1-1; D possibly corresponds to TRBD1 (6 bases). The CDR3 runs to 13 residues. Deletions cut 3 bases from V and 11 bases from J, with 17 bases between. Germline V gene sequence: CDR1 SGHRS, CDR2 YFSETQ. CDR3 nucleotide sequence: TGCGCCAGCAGCTGGACAGTCCCCTCCTTGGCTTTCCTT. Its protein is CASSWTVPSLAFL.

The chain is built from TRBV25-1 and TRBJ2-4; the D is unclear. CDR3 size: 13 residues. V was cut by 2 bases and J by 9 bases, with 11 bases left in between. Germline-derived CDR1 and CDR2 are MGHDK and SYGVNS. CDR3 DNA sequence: TGTGCCAGCAGTGAAAACGTAGGGCGCATTCAGTACTTC. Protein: CASSENVGRIQYF.

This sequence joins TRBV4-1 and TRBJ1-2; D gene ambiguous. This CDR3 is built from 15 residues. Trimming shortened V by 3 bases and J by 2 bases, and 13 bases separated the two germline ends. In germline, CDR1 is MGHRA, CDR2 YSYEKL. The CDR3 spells CASSQVIGANYGYTF. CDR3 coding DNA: TGCGCCAGCAGCCAGGTGATAGGCGCGAACTATGGCTACACCTTC.

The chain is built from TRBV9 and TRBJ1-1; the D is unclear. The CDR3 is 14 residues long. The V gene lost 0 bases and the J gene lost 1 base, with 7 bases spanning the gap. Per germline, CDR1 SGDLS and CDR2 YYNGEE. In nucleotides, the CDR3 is TGTGCCAGCAGCGTAGAGGCAGGGAACACTGAAGCTTTCTTT. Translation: CASSVEAGNTEAFF. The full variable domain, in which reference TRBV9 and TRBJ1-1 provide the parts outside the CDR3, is DSGVTQTPKHLITATGQRVTLRCSPRSGDLSVYWYQQSLDQGLQFLIQYYNGEERAKGNILERFSAQQFPDLHSELNLSSLELGDSALYFCASSVEAGNTEAFFGQGTRLTVV.

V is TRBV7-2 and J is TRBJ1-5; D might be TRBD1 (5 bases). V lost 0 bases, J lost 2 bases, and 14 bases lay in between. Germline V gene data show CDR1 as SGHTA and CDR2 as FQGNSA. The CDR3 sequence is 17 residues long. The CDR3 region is CASSLALGGGRNQPQHF. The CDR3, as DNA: TGTGCCAGCAGCTTAGCGCTGGGGGGAGGTCGCAATCAGCCCCAGCATTTT.

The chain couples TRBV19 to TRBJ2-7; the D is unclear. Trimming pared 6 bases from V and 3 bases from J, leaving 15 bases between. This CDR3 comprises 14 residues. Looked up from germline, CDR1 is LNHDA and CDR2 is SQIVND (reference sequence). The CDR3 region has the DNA TGTGCCAGTAGCCCTGGTGGGGTGGGCTACGAGCAGTACTTC. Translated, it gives CASSPGGVGYEQYF.

The CDR3 DNA is TGTGCCAGCAGTGAACTCGCAGGGGGCGTCGGGGAGCTGTTTTTT. Its protein is CASSELAGGVGELFF. The rearrangement links TRBV6-1 to TRBJ2-2, with TRBD1 matching 8 bases. With 2 bases clipped from V and 7 bases from J, the junction kept 6 bases outside the gene matches. CDR1 is MNHNS and CDR2 is SASEGT in the germline V gene. This CDR3 has 15 residues.